This entry lists 16 T cell receptor beta chains sequenced from one sample in a study of response to subunit inactivated influenza vaccine. TCRdb independently ran MiXCR on the RT-PCR reads; one entry per CDR3 protein. The sample shows 650,000 to 800,000 distinct CDR3 sequences, roughly 13% of them seen only once. Sample: PBMCs from blood, taken around 15 days before vaccination. Receptors originate from a man aged 45-65 years who received an inactivated influenza vaccine.

The table lists this clonotype with a count of one. This chain links TRBV19 with TRBJ1-1; D gene ambiguous. Germline V gene lookup returns CDR1 LNHDA and CDR2 SQIVND (reference sequence). The ends were cut back, 4 bases at V and 1 base at J, with 7 bases in the middle. This CDR3 has 13 residues. The CDR3, as DNA: TGTGCCAGTAGTACTTCACGGAACACTGAAGCTTTCTTT. This gives the protein CASSTSRNTEAFF.

J is TRBJ2-3 and V is TRBV20-1, with 7 nucleotides matching TRBD1. The CDR3 contains 14 residues. From germline, CDR1 is DFQATT and CDR2 SNEGSKA (reference sequence). V was clipped by 4 bases and J by 3 bases; unmatched bases: 7. The CDR3 loop reads CSANRQGVTDTQYF. The CDR3 DNA reads as TGCAGTGCTAACAGACAGGGTGTAACAGATACGCAGTATTTT.

This clonotype was counted many times. This chain joins TRBV20-1 and TRBJ2-5, with D unresolved. This CDR3 region has 12 residues. V was cut by 6 bases and J by 1 base, with 9 bases left in between. Germline V gene data show CDR1 as DFQATT and CDR2 as SNEGSKA (reference sequence). CDR3 coding DNA: TGCAGTGCCCGTGGGCTCCAAGAGACCCAGTACTTC. Translation gives CSARGLQETQYF.

The rearrangement links TRBV6-2 or TRBV6-3 to TRBJ2-3; 9 nucleotides match TRBD1. This CDR3 has 16 residues. The germline CDR1 and CDR2 sequences are MNHEY and SVGEGT. V shed 6 bases and J 1 base; nucleotides not matched to a gene: 8. CDR3 in DNA: TGTGCCAGCAGCTACAGGGGGCGTGGGGGCACAGATACGCAGTATTTT. Protein sequence: CASSYRGRGGTDTQYF.

In regard to this clonotype: The junction shows a germline mismatch at one end, possibly a read error. V usage is TRBV20-1 and J usage is TRBJ2-3; 8 bases agree with TRBD2. CDR1 DFQATT and CDR2 SNEGSKA come from the germline V gene (reference sequence). CDR3 length: 16 residues. The DNA for the CDR3 is TGCTGTGCTAGAAGACGACCGGGGGGGCGTACAGATACGCAGTATTTT. This translates into CCARRRPGGRTDTQYF.

The chain links TRBV20-1 to TRBJ1-2, with TRBD1 matching 8 bases. The CDR3 has 11 amino acids. CDR1 is DFQATT, CDR2 SNEGSKA, per germline (reference sequence). V shed 6 bases, J shed 7 bases, and the junction held 4 bases outside the gene matches. DNA for the CDR3: TGCAGTGCGGACAGGGACGGTGGCTACACCTTC. Translated, it gives CSADRDGGYTF.

The chain couples TRBV3-1 to TRBJ1-1; 9 bases match TRBD1. V dropped 1 base and J dropped 3; count of bases not matched to a gene: 6. The CDR3 is 16 residues long. Germline V gene sequence: CDR1 LGHDT, CDR2 YNNKEL (reference sequence). This CDR3 reads CASSQGSGQGYTEAFF. As DNA, the CDR3 is TGTGCCAGCAGCCAAGGGTCGGGACAGGGTTACACTGAAGCTTTCTTT.

This clonotype has more than one count but fewer than ten. V usage is TRBV27 and J usage is TRBJ2-3; D is unresolved. V lost 6 bases and J lost 2, with 15 bases in between. Germline V CDR1 and CDR2: MNHEY, SMNVEV (reference sequence). The CDR3 extends over 15 amino acids. The DNA of the CDR3 is TGTGCCAGCAGAAATTTTGTTATGGCCACAGATACGCAGTATTTT. Protein product: CASRNFVMATDTQYF.

A few counts support this clonotype. V usage is TRBV2 and J usage is TRBJ2-7, with 7 bases that match TRBD1. CDR1 and CDR2 from the germline V gene are SNHLY and FYNNEI. The CDR3 extends over 17 amino acids. J gave up 0 bases and V 5 bases, and 13 bases lay outside the gene matches. The CDR3 nucleotides are TGTGCCAGCAGTCGACAGACAGGGCCACAAAGCTCCTACGAGCAGTACTTC. Encoded protein: CASSRQTGPQSSYEQYF.

This clonotype was found a few times. The chain carries TRBV12-3 or TRBV12-4 and TRBJ2-2; D may be TRBD2 (6 bases). This CDR3 spans 17 amino acids. Trimming shortened V by 2 bases and J by 4 bases, and 17 bases separated the two germline ends. The CDR3 here is CASSLRTGAGSTGELFF. In DNA form, the CDR3 reads TGTGCCAGCAGTTTAAGAACCGGGGCGGGGAGCACCGGGGAGCTGTTTTTT.

Only a few counts were recorded for this clonotype. In DNA, the CDR3 is TGTGCCACCAGTGATTTGCGGGGGGCTGGTCACAATGAGCAGTTCTTC. It translates to CATSDLRGAGHNEQFF. The chain joins TRBV24-1 to TRBJ2-1; D possibly corresponds to TRBD2 (7 bases). This CDR3 is 16 amino acids long. Trimming left V 0 bases short and J 5 bases short, with 13 bases between. Per germline, CDR1 KGHDR and CDR2 SFDVKD.

This clonotype was seen a handful of times. This rearrangement joins TRBV2 to TRBJ1-1; D unclear. V was shortened by 5 bases and J by 4 bases, with 11 bases between the two germline ends. The CDR3 runs to 13 residues. Germline lookup yields CDR1 SNHLY and CDR2 FYNNEI. CDR3 amino acids: CASSSSRSTEAFF. The CDR3 DNA reads TGTGCCAGCAGTTCATCAAGAAGCACTGAAGCTTTCTTT.

In its sample, this clonotype was seen a few times. The chain employs TRBV29-1 and TRBJ2-7, with TRBD2 matching over 14 bases. J lost 3 bases, V lost 3 bases, and 7 bases had no gene match. The CDR3 is 16 residues long. CDR1 SQVTM and CDR2 ANQGSEA come from the germline V gene. The chain's CDR3 is CSVDGLAGGPSYEQYF. Here the CDR3 DNA reads TGCAGCGTTGATGGACTAGCGGGGGGCCCTAGCTACGAGCAGTACTTC.

This clonotype showed up just a few times. The rearrangement links TRBV6-5 to TRBJ2-1; D is possibly TRBD1 or TRBD2 (6 bases each). This CDR3 comprises 14 residues. Per germline, CDR1 MNHEY and CDR2 SVGAGI. V lost 2 bases to trimming and J lost 8 bases, with 13 bases between them. CDR3 sequence (DNA): TGTGCCAGCAGTTACGCCGGGGGCTCGGATGAGCAGTTCTTC. Translation: CASSYAGGSDEQFF.

This clonotype was seen more than once but under ten times. The V gene is TRBV3-1, the J gene TRBJ2-1, with D uncertain. Between the trimmed V and J ends, which lost 0 bases and 10 bases, there was a span of 16 bases. CDR1 LGHDT and CDR2 YNNKEL come from the germline V gene (reference sequence). This CDR3 is built from 15 residues. CDR3 sequence (DNA): TGTGCCAGCAGCCAAGATCGGCTAGTGGGTGGCGAGCAGTTCTTC. It translates to CASSQDRLVGGEQFF.

CDR3 region: CASSWVGNEQFF. The CDR3 bases are TGTGCCAGCAGCTGGGTGGGCAATGAGCAGTTCTTC. This chain joins TRBV7-9 and TRBJ2-1; D is unresolved. V was shortened by 4 bases and J by 6 bases, with 7 bases between the two germline ends. The CDR3 runs 12 residues. Looked up from germline, CDR1 is SEHNR and CDR2 is FQNEAQ (reference sequence).